The 29 T cell receptor beta chains given below trace back to one sample, sequenced in a study of cytomegalovirus exposure and HLA in healthy donors. PCR employed 60 Vbeta and 13 Jbeta primers. Sequenced by immunoSEQ multiplex PCR; TCRdb stores in-frame clones only, minus some. The sample records roughly 120,000 clones, about 73% being singletons. Sequencing was performed on PBMCs. These receptors were collected from a woman aged 30 to 39 in good health and CMV-seronegative.

The chain carries TRBV7-9 and TRBJ2-7, with 7 bases fitting TRBD1. After removal of 3 bases from V and 7 bases from J, the junction contained 12 bases not matched to a gene. CDR1 and CDR2 (germline): SEHNR, FQNEAQ (reference sequence). The CDR3 loop spans 15 amino acids. CDR3 sequence: CASSFSTGLLQEQYF. In DNA form, the CDR3 reads TGTGCCAGCAGCTTCTCGACAGGGCTCCTACAGGAGCAGTACTTC.

This clone showed up just a few times. The chain links TRBV7-2 to TRBJ2-3; D gene ambiguous. The CDR3 is 12 amino acids. Germline lookup yields CDR1 SGHTA and CDR2 FQGNSA. V lost 5 bases and J lost 0, with 3 bases in between. In DNA, the CDR3 is TGTGCCAGCAGCCTTAGCACAGATACGCAGTATTTT. This translates into CASSLSTDTQYF.

The chain recombines TRBV11-2 with TRBJ1-1, with TRBD1 matching 7 bases. Per germline, CDR1 SGHAT and CDR2 FQNNGV. The CDR3 consists of 13 residues. Trimming at V came to 5 bases and at J to 8 bases, leaving 8 bases not matched to a gene. Written as DNA, the CDR3 is TGTGCCAGCAGCCAATCCGGGACAGCCGAAGCTTTCTTT. Amino acids: CASSQSGTAEAFF.

This clone showed up just a few times. The chain's CDR3 is CASGRDPYNSPLHF. CDR3 coding DNA: TGTGCCAGCGGGAGGGACCCCTATAATTCACCCCTCCACTTT. The chain carries TRBV6-6 and TRBJ1-6; a possible D gene is TRBD1 (5 bases). Germline values: CDR1 MNHNY, CDR2 SVGAGI (reference sequence). The V gene lost 8 bases and the J gene lost 2 bases, with 10 bases spanning the gap. The CDR3 spans 14 residues.

V and J are TRBV11-2 and TRBJ1-1, with a tentative D call TRBD1 (6 bases). Germline V gene data show CDR1 as SGHAT and CDR2 as FQNNGV. The CDR3 spans 15 residues. V gave up 1 base and J gave up 1 base, with 10 bases separating them. The CDR3 DNA follows: TGTGCCAGCAGCTTAGCAGGGGTCGCGAACACTGAAGCTTTCTTT. It translates to CASSLAGVANTEAFF.

A few counts support this clone. As DNA, the CDR3 is TGCGCCAGCAGCTTGGACCAGGGAAACGAGCAGTACTTC. As protein: CASSLDQGNEQYF. The V gene is TRBV5-1, the J gene TRBJ2-7, with D tentatively TRBD1 (5 bases). Germline V CDR1 and CDR2: SGHRS, YFSETQ. V was shortened by 0 bases and J by 5 bases, with 9 bases between the two germline ends. The CDR3 has 13 amino acids.

The chain links TRBV29-1 to TRBJ2-1; 7 nucleotides match TRBD2. J lost 0 bases, V lost 1 base, and 9 bases had no gene match. Looked up from germline, CDR1 is SQVTM and CDR2 is ANQGSEA. The CDR3 is 17 residues long. This chain's CDR3 is CSVEAAGAFFSYNEQFF. CDR3 DNA sequence: TGCAGCGTTGAAGCGGCGGGAGCCTTCTTCTCCTACAATGAGCAGTTCTTC.

In nucleotides, the CDR3 is TGTGCCTGGAGGCTTCTTGGACAGGGACGTAGCGCAGATACGCAGTATTTT. Translation: CAWRLLGQGRSADTQYF. The chain employs TRBV30 and TRBJ2-3, with 8 nucleotides matching TRBD1. Per germline, CDR1 GTSNPN and CDR2 SVGIG (reference sequence). The CDR3 length is 17 residues. V dropped 3 bases and J dropped 4; count of bases not matched to a gene: 15.

V is TRBV2 and J is TRBJ1-4; D is perhaps TRBD1 (5 bases). V was shortened by 11 bases and J by 12 bases, with 22 bases between the two germline ends. The CDR3 is 13 residues long. Germline CDR1 and CDR2: SNHLY and FYNNEI. The CDR3 nucleotides are TGTGCCGGTCGCGAGACAGCCCTTCTCGAACTGTTTTTT. This sequence encodes CAGRETALLELFF.

The chain has TRBV5-1 and TRBJ2-1; 11 bases fit TRBD1. This CDR3 region has 15 residues. Germline V lookup: CDR1 SGHRS, CDR2 YFSETQ. J lost 15 bases, V lost 5 bases, and 16 bases had no gene match. The CDR3 sequence: CASSSGQGAFPVVFF. DNA of the CDR3: TGCGCCAGCAGTAGCGGACAGGGGGCCTTTCCGGTTGTGTTCTTC.

V usage is TRBV7-2 and J usage is TRBJ1-5; D ambiguous. This CDR3 comprises 13 residues. Trimming took off 5 bases at V and 5 bases at J, with 10 bases between the two ends. CDR1 is SGHTA, CDR2 FQGNSA, per germline. The CDR3 region has the DNA TGTGCCAGCAGCCTATCACGGGATCAGCCCCAGCATTTT. This codes for CASSLSRDQPQHF.

The V gene is TRBV27, the J gene TRBJ1-1; D not resolved. The CDR3 loop spans 12 amino acids. Germline CDR1 MNHEY, CDR2 SMNVEV (reference sequence). The V end was cut by 5 bases, the J end by 5 bases, with 9 bases between. CDR3 amino acids: CASSNRGTEAFF. The DNA for the CDR3 is TGTGCCAGCAGTAATCGGGGAACTGAAGCTTTCTTT.

The V gene is TRBV12-5, the J gene TRBJ1-2; tentatively, D is TRBD1 (6 bases). The V gene lost 1 base and the J gene lost 6 bases, with 18 bases spanning the gap. Germline values: CDR1 LGHNT, CDR2 FRNRAP. This CDR3 comprises 16 residues. For the CDR3, the DNA is TGTGCTAGTGGTTTGGGTACCGGGACGGGGGGCCATGGCTACACCTTC. Protein sequence: CASGLGTGTGGHGYTF.

This clone appeared once. This rearrangement joins TRBV5-4 to TRBJ2-1, with D tentatively TRBD2 (6 bases). The germline V and J ends were trimmed by 5 bases and 6 bases, with 12 bases remaining between them. The germline gives CDR1 SGHNT, CDR2 YYREEE (reference sequence). The CDR3 totals 13 residues. CDR3 residues: CASSSLGGNEQFF. The CDR3 bases are TGTGCCAGCAGTTCCCTGGGGGGCAATGAGCAGTTCTTC.

The V gene is TRBV15, the J gene TRBJ2-3; 8 nucleotides agree with TRBD2. The germline V gene encodes CDR1 LNHNV and CDR2 YYDKDF (reference sequence). V trimming: 0 bases; J trimming: 6 bases; junction bases outside the gene matches: 5. The CDR3 runs to 15 residues. The CDR3 nucleotides are TGTGCCACCAGCAGAGATCTGTCTAGCGGGGATACGCAGTATTTT. Residues: CATSRDLSSGDTQYF.

This rearrangement joins TRBV7-8 to TRBJ2-3, with 14 bases aligning to TRBD2. The trim removed 2 bases at V and 6 bases at J, leaving 10 bases unmatched. Germline lookup yields CDR1 SGHVS and CDR2 FQNEAQ. CDR3 length: 18 residues. The CDR3 sequence is CASSLLRLAGGPLDTQYF. The CDR3 DNA reads TGTGCCAGCAGCTTACTACGACTAGCGGGAGGGCCATTGGATACGCAGTATTTT.

This chain links TRBV4-3 with TRBJ1-3; 7 bases fit TRBD1. CDR3 length: 15 amino acids. With V trimmed by 1 base and J by 4 bases, 4 bases remained unmatched. Germline V gene lookup returns CDR1 LGHNA and CDR2 YSLEER. CDR3: CASSQAGTAGNTIYF. Written as DNA, the CDR3 is TGCGCCAGCAGCCAAGCCGGGACAGCCGGAAACACCATATATTTT.

The chain couples TRBV7-2 to TRBJ1-1, with 10 nucleotides matching TRBD1. V was pared by 11 bases and J by 5 bases, with 11 bases of the junction left unmatched. The CDR3 is 14 residues long. Per the germline V gene, CDR1 is SGHTA and CDR2 is FQGNSA. The CDR3 DNA reads as TGTGCCGAGGCCCCCGGGACAGGGGTGACTGAAGCTTTCTTT. It yields the protein CAEAPGTGVTEAFF.

This CDR3 reads CASSPRQGGYEKLFF. The CDR3 coding sequence is TGTGCCAGCAGTCCCAGACAGGGCGGCTACGAAAAACTGTTTTTT. The chain employs TRBV28 and TRBJ1-4; 7 positions agree with TRBD1. V lost 5 bases to trimming and J lost 8 bases; unmatched junction nucleotides: 11. Per the germline V gene, CDR1 is MDHEN and CDR2 is SYDVKM. The CDR3 extends over 15 amino acids. Full variable domain (outside the CDR3, taken from reference TRBV28 and TRBJ1-4): DVKVTQSSRYLVKRTGEKVFLECVQDMDHENMFWYRQDPGLGLRLIYFSYDVKMKEKGDIPEGYSVSREKKERFSLILESASTNQTSMYLCASSPRQGGYEKLFFGSGTQLSVL.

The V gene is TRBV4-3, the J gene TRBJ2-2; D ambiguous. Germline CDR1 is LGHNA and CDR2 is YSLEER. The CDR3 has 13 amino acids. V was cut by 0 bases and J by 6 bases, with 5 bases left in between. The CDR3 here is CASSQDVAGELFF. In DNA form, the CDR3 reads TGCGCCAGCAGCCAAGATGTCGCCGGGGAGCTGTTTTTT.

The chain employs TRBV11-2 and TRBJ2-4; a weak D match, TRBD1 (5 bases). V was shortened by 0 bases and J by 6 bases, with 15 bases between the two germline ends. The CDR3 consists of 16 residues. Germline CDR1 SGHAT, CDR2 FQNNGV. As DNA, the CDR3 is TGTGCCAGCAGCTTAGAACCAGGGTTTCTGGGAAACATTCAGTACTTC. It translates to CASSLEPGFLGNIQYF.

The V and J genes are TRBV5-6 and TRBJ2-1; D gene ambiguous. V dropped 0 bases and J dropped 1 base, with 5 bases sitting between them. The CDR3 loop spans 14 amino acids. Germline values: CDR1 SGHDT, CDR2 YYEEEE. The CDR3 sequence: CASSLDGSYNEQFF. CDR3 DNA sequence: TGTGCCAGCAGCTTGGACGGGTCCTACAATGAGCAGTTCTTC.

The rearrangement uses TRBV27 and TRBJ1-2; 7 nucleotides agree with TRBD1. V trimming: 8 bases; J trimming: 6 bases; junction bases outside the gene matches: 6. The CDR3 extends over 12 amino acids. Germline V gene data show CDR1 as MNHEY and CDR2 as SMNVEV (reference sequence). The chain's CDR3 is CASFLGGHGYTF. Here the CDR3 DNA reads TGTGCCAGCTTTTTAGGGGGCCATGGCTACACCTTC.

The rearrangement joins TRBV4-2 to TRBJ2-5, with 14 bases identical to TRBD2. Germline CDR1 and CDR2: LGHNA and YNFKEQ. CDR3 length: 15 amino acids. J was trimmed by 7 bases and V by 2 bases; bases with no gene match: 3. The CDR3 DNA follows: TGTGCCAGCAGCCAAACGACTAGCGGGGGGGGGACCCAGTACTTC. Encoded protein: CASSQTTSGGGTQYF.

The chain couples TRBV2 to TRBJ2-3; weak D call: TRBD2 (5 bases). Germline values: CDR1 SNHLY, CDR2 FYNNEI. The CDR3 runs 14 residues. The CDR3 is CAELRGRAADTQYF. The CDR3, as DNA: TGTGCAGAGCTCCGGGGTCGGGCTGCAGATACGCAGTATTTT. The full variable domain, in which reference TRBV2 and TRBJ2-3 provide the parts outside the CDR3, is EPEVTQTPSHQVTQMGQEVILRCVPISNHLYFYWYRQILGQKVEFLVSFYNNEISEKSEIFDDQFSVERPDGSNFTLKIRSTKLEDSAMYFCAELRGRAADTQYFGPGTRLTVL.

This clone was seen only a few times. The CDR3 loop is CASRRTGGPYNSPLHF. The CDR3 DNA is TGTGCCAGCAGGCGTACAGGGGGGCCCTATAATTCACCCCTCCACTTT. This chain uses TRBV4-2 with TRBJ1-6; 8 positions match TRBD1. The junction had 6 bases not matched to a gene; V was cut back by 6 bases and J by 2 bases. The CDR3 extends over 16 amino acids. Germline CDR1 and CDR2: LGHNA and YNFKEQ.

The chain is built from TRBV4-3 and TRBJ2-3; 11 bases are shared with TRBD2. CDR3 length: 16 amino acids. V lost 1 base to trimming and J lost 6 bases; unmatched junction nucleotides: 6. The germline V gene has CDR1 LGHNA and CDR2 YSLEER. CDR3 in amino acids: CASSQGTSGGSDTQYF. CDR3 DNA sequence: TGCGCCAGCAGCCAAGGTACTAGCGGGGGTTCCGATACGCAGTATTTT.

This clone was observed once. The chain couples TRBV28 to TRBJ2-7, with D perhaps matching TRBD1 (6 bases). Germline CDR1 MDHEN, CDR2 SYDVKM. The CDR3 is made up of 15 amino acids. V shed 8 bases and J shed 4 bases, with 21 bases lying between them. CDR3 amino acids: CASGPTGTPTYEQYF. In DNA form, the CDR3 reads TGTGCCAGCGGGCCAACCGGGACACCTACTTACGAGCAGTACTTC.

This clone occurred a few times. V and J are TRBV9 and TRBJ1-1, with a tentative D call TRBD1 (6 bases). Trimming left V 1 base short and J 0 bases short, with 7 bases between. Germline V gene data show CDR1 as SGDLS and CDR2 as YYNGEE. CDR3 length equals 14 residues. CDR3 sequence: CASSVTGMNTEAFF. In DNA form, the CDR3 reads TGTGCCAGCAGCGTAACAGGGATGAACACTGAAGCTTTCTTT.